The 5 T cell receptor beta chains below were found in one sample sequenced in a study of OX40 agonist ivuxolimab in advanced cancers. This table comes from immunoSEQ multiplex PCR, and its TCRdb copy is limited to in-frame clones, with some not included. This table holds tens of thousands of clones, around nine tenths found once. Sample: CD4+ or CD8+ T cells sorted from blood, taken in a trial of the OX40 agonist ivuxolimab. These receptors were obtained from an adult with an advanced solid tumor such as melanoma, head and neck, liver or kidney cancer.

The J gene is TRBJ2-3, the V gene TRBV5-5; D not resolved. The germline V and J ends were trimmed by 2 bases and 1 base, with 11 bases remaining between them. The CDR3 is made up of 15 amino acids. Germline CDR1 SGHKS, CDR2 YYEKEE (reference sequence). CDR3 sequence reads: CASSFGSLGTDTQYF. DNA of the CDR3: TGTGCCAGCAGCTTCGGATCCCTTGGCACAGATACGCAGTATTTT.

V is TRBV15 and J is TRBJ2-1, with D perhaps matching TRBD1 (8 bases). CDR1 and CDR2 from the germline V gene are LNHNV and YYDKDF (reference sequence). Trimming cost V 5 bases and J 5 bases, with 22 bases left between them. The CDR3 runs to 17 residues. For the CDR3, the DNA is TGTGCCACCAGCGACTACAGGGGGGGGTCGGTGGACAATGAGCAGTTCTTC. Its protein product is CATSDYRGGSVDNEQFF. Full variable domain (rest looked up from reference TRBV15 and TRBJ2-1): DAMVIQNPRYQVTQFGKPVTLSCSQTLNHNVMYWYQQKSSQAPKLLFHYYDKDFNNEADTPDNFQSRRPNTSFCFLDIRSPGLGDTAMYLCATSDYRGGSVDNEQFFGPGTRLTVL.

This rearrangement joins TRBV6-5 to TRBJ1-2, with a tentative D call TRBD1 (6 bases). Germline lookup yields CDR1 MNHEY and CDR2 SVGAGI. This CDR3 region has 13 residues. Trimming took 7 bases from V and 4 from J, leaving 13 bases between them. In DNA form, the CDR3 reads TGTGCCAGCACCTTCCGGGGGGCCTATGGCTACACCTTC. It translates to CASTFRGAYGYTF.

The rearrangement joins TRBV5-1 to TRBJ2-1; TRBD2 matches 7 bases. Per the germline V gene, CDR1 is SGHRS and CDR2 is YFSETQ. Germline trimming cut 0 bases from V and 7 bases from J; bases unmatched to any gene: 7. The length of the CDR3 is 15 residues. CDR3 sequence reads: CASSLGRELRNEQFF. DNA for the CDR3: TGCGCCAGCAGCTTGGGGCGGGAGCTTCGTAATGAGCAGTTCTTC.

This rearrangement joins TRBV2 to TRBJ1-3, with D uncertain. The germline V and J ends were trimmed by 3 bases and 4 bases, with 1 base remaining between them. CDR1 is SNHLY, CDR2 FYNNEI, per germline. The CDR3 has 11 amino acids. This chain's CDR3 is CASSEGNTIYF. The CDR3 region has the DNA TGTGCCAGCAGTGAGGGAAACACCATATATTTT.